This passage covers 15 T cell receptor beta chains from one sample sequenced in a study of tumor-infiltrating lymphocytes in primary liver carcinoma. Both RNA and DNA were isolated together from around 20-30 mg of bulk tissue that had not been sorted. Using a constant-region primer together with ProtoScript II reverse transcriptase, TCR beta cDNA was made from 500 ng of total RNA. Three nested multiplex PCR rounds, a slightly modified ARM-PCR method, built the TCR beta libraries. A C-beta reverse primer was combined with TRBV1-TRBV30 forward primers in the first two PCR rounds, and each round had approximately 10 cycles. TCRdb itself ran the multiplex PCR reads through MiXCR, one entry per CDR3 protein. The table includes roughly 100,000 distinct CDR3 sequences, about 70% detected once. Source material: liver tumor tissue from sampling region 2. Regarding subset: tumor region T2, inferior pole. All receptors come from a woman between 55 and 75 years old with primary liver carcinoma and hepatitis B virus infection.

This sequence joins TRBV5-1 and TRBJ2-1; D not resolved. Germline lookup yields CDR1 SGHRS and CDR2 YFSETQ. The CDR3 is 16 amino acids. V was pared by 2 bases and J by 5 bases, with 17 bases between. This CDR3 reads CASSLSPQSRDNEQFF. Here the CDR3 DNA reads TGCGCCAGCAGCTTATCACCCCAATCTAGGGACAATGAGCAGTTCTTC.

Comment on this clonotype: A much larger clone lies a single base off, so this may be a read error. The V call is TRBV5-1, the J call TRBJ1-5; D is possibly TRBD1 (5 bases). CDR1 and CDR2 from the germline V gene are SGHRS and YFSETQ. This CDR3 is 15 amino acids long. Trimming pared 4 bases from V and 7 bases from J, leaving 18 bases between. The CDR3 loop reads CASSQRSGGRQPQHF. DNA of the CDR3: TGCGCCAGCAGCCAGCGGTCCGGGGGTCGACAGCCCCAGCATTTT.

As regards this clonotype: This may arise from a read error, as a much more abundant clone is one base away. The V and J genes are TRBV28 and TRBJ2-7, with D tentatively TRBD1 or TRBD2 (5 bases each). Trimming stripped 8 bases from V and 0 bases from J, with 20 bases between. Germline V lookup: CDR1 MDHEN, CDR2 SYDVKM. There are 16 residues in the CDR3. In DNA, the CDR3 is TGTGCCAGCCCCACGGGGCTAGTGGGAGACTCCTACGAGCAGTACTTC. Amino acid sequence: CASPTGLVGDSYEQYF.

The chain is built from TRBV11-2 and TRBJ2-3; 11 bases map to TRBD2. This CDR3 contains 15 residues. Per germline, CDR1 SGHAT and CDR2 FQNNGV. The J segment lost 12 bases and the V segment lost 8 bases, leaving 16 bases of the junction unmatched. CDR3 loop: CASCPGLAGPETQYF. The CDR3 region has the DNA TGTGCCAGCTGCCCTGGACTAGCGGGCCCAGAAACACAGTATTTT.

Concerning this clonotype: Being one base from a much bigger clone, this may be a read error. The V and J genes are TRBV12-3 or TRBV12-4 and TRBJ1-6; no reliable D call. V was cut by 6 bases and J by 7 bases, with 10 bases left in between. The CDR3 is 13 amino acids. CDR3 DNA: TGTGCCAGCAGGCCGACATCGAATTCACCCCTCCACTTT. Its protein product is CASRPTSNSPLHF.

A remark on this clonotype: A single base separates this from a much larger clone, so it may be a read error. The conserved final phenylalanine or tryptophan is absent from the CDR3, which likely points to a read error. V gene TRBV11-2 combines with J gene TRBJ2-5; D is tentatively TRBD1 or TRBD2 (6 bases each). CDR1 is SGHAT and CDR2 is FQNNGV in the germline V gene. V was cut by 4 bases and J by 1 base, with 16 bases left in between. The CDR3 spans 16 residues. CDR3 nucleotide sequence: TGTGCCAGCAGCTCACTAAGGGGGGACTTCCAAGAGACCCAGTACCTC. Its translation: CASSSLRGDFQETQYL.

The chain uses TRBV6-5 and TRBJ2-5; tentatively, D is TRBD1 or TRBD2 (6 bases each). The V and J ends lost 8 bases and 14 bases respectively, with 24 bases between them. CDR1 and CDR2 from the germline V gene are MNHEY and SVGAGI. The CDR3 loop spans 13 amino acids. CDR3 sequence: CASEEGGLWPLYF. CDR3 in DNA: TGTGCCAGCGAGGAGGGGGGCCTTTGGCCCCTATACTTC.

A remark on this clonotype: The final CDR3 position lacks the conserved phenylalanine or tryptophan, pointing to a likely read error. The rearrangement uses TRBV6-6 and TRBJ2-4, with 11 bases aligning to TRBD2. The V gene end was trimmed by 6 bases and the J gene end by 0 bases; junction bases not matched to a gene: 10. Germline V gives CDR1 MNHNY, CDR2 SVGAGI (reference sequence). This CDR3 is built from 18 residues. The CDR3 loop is CASRTSGIQFVAKNIQYS. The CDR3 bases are TGTGCCAGCAGGACTAGCGGGATCCAATTTGTAGCCAAAAACATTCAGTACTCC.

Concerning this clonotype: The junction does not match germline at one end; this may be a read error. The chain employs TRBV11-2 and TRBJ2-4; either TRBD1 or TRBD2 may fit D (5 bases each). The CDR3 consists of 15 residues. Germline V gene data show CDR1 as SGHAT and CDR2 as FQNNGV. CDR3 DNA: TGTGCCTGCAGCTTAAATGGTTGGGGACGCGACATTCAGTACTTC. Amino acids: CACSLNGWGRDIQYF.

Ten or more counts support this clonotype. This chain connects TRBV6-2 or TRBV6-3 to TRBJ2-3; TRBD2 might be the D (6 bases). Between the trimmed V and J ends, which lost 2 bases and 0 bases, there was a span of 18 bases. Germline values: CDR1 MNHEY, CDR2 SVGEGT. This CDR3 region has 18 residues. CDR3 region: CASSYVPLDYTSTDTQYF. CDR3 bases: TGTGCCAGCAGTTACGTACCTCTGGACTACACTAGCACAGATACGCAGTATTTT.

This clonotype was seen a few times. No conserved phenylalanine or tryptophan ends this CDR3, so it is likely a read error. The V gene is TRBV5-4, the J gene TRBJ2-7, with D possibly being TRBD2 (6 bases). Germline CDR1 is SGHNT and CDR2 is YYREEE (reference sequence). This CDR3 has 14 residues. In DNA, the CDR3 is TGTGCCAGCAGTGCCGGGACTGTCCCCTACGAACAGTACTCC. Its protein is CASSAGTVPYEQYS.

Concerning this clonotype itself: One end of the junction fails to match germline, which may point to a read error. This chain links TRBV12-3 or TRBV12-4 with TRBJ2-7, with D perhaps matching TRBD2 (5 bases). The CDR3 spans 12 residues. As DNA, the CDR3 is TGCGCCAGCAGCCCGACTAACTACGAGCAGTACTTC. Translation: CASSPTNYEQYF.

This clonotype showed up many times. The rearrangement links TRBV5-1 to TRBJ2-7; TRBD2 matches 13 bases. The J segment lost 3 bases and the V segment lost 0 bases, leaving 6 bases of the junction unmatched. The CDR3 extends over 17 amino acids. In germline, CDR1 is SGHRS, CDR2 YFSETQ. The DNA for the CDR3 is TGCGCCAGCAGCTTGGCCCAGGGGACTAGCGGGATCTACGAGCAGTACTTC. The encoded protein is CASSLAQGTSGIYEQYF.

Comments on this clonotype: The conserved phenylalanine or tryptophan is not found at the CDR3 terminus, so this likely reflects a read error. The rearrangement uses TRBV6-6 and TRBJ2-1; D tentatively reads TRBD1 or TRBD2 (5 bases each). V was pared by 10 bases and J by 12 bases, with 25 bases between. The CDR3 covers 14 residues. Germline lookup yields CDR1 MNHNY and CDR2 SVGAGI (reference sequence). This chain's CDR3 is CAINKGSSYHGQFS. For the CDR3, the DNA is TGTGCCATCAACAAGGGGAGCTCCTACCATGGGCAGTTCTCC.

CDR3 loop: CASSLDAAVISPLHF. The DNA of the CDR3 is TGTGCCAGCAGCTTAGATGCGGCAGTTATCTCACCCCTCCACTTT. The chain employs TRBV11-2 and TRBJ1-6; unclear D gene. The V end was cut by 0 bases, the J end by 10 bases, with 13 bases between. The germline gives CDR1 SGHAT, CDR2 FQNNGV. This CDR3 has 15 residues.